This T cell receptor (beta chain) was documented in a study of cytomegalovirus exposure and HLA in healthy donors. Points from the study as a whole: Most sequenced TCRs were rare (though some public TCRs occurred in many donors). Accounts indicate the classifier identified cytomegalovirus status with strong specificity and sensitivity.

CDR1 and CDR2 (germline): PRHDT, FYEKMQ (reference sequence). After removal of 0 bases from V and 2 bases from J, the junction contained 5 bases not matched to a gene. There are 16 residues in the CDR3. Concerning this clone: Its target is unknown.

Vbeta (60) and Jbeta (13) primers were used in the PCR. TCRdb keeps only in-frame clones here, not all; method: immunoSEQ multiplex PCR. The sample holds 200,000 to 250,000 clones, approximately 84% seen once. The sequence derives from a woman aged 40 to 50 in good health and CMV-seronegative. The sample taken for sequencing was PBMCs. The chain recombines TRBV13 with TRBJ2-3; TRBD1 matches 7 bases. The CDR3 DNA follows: TGTGCCAGCAGCTTAGGAGGGGGCCCCCCCACAGATACGCAGTATTTT. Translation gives CASSLGGGPPTDTQYF.